The following is a T cell receptor beta chain sequence with its context. This clone's antigen is unknown. No qualities accompany the bases; no much larger clone lies one base away. For CDR1 and CDR2, the germline V gene lists SGHAT and FQNNGV. The trim is 5 bases for V and 3 bases for J, with a gap of 8 bases between the germline ends. Taken from cysteine to phenylalanine, the CDR3 has 13 residues. The DNA shown is the 39-base CDR3, in frame from base 1. This specimen comes from a study of radiation and T cells in renal cell carcinoma (dated by TCRdb to the early 2020s). For the wider study: The samples were obtained from a clinical trial, where primary renal cell carcinomas were treated with 15 Gy stereotactic body radiation therapy and then removed by nephrectomy 4 weeks afterward. In total, roughly 51 samples underwent TCR beta sequencing: around 25 tumors plus 27 peripheral blood samples. Across all 55 or so samples, under 5 million unique CDR3 nucleotide sequences, encoding 2.5 million to 3 million unique CDR3 amino acid sequences, were identified. What the study reported, not specific to this receptor: Because pretreatment tumor biopsies were not available, the baseline intratumoral presence of clonotypes could not be determined. Because the trial had a single-armed design, the trial could not examine how radiation dose or scheduling affected the TCR repertoire. In blood, the top tumor clonotypes increased between baseline and 2 weeks post-radiation and then shrank by 4 weeks, which suggests that tumor-resident clones expanded only transiently. Changes in the blood repertoire were not tracked past 4 weeks after treatment.

What this sample's time point label stands for: baseline pretreatment blood. The treatment or condition label, as the study defines it: 15 Gy SBRT to primary tumor, nephrectomy 4 weeks later. To follow tumor-enriched clonotypes, peripheral blood was collected serially from radiation-treated patients at baseline and again at 2 weeks and 4 weeks after SBRT. All patients had renal cell carcinoma with clear cell pathology. Genomic DNA for TCR sequencing was prepared using the QIAamp DNA Blood Mini Kit (Qiagen). Samples were included in the analyses only if all quality control checks were passed. TCR beta libraries were generated from genomic DNA with the immunoSEQ kit, following the manufacturer's recommendations. Library preparation used a first multiplex PCR with proprietary primers, then a second PCR adding unique barcodes, with bead cleanups after each round. Each sample batch included a kit-provided positive control reaction and a negative control reaction. The final libraries underwent checking on an Agilent 4200 TapeStation D1000 ScreenTape, volumetric pooling, and quantification by qPCR. An Illumina NextSeq500 fitted with a MidOutput 150-cycle cartridge performed the sequencing, running 156 Read1 cycles and 15 Index1 cycles with the kit's custom primers. The pooled library was loaded at 0.75 to 1 pM, and about 20% PhiX control was spiked in. The study's processing was this. The vendor-processed data were analyzed in R, and a clonotype was defined as all T cells that share the same CDR3 nucleotide sequence. In the clone abundance analyses, frequencies were normalized to the 10,000 most abundant clones in each sample. Before analysis, public T cell clones were removed, and these numbered fewer than five per sample on average. Tumor-enriched and baseline blood-enriched clonotypes were defined by at least a 32-fold difference in abundance between compartments. A beta-binomial differential abundance model was applied to find clonotypes that expanded or contracted between blood time points. The Baroni-Urbani and Buser coefficient was used to measure tumor-blood repertoire similarity, and groups were compared with two-tailed Wilcoxon tests in R. Drawn from immuneACCESS, this table holds only the in-frame rearrangements with V and J called that TCRdb kept. Clones are partly lost; checked studies trace under half to an unresolved V gene and leave the rest unexplained. V and J calls and clone size are copied from that table; D and trimming were computed from the DNA. This sample lists about 140,000 clones; less than 90% were detected once. The ten most abundant clones make up roughly 25% of the sample.

Recombination linked TRBV11-2 to TRBJ1-5; the D gene cannot be resolved reliably. This TCR was recovered from a woman aged 50 to 60 with renal cell carcinoma. The source material was blood, sampled from a patient whose treatment included radiotherapy and nephrectomy. The CDR3 region has the sequence CASSQSDNQPQHF. The base sequence is TGTGCCAGCAGCCAGAGCGACAATCAGCCCCAGCATTTT. Outside the CDR3, residues come from the reference TRBV11-2 and TRBJ1-5 proteins, so the full variable domain is: EAGVAQSPRYKIIEKRQSVAFWCNPISGHATLYWYQQILGQGPKLLIQFQNNGVVDDSQLPKDRFSAERLKGVDSTLKIQPAKLEDSAVYLCASSQSDNQPQHFGDGTRLSIL.